The clone carrying this T cell receptor (beta chain) was observed a single time. Other nucleotide sequences from this sample produce the same CDR3. For every subset, genomic DNA was evenly distributed across several immunoSEQ plates. Method: immunoSEQ multiplex PCR; TCRdb's copy keeps in-frame clones and lacks some. The sample comprises a few million clones, approximately 94% of which are singletons, and 0.1% to 0.15% rests with the top ten. The sample belongs to a study of shared clonotypes between healthy human individuals. Trimming at V came to 5 bases and at J to 3 bases, leaving 7 bases not matched to a gene. Per germline, CDR1 SGHDT and CDR2 YYEEEE. The CDR3 extends over 14 amino acids.

The specimen sequenced was naive CD4+ T cells sorted from blood. Subset in this sample: CD45RA+ positively selected. The receptor comes from a man between 18 and 29 years old in good health. V gene TRBV5-6 combines with J gene TRBJ2-7, with 8 bases that match TRBD1. This chain's CDR3 is CASSLGTGGYEQYF. In nucleotides, the CDR3 is TGTGCCAGCAGTCTTGGTACAGGGGGCTACGAGCAGTACTTC.